This T cell receptor beta chain was recovered during a study of blood T cell repertoires in COVID-19. Study-wide context: Nucleic acid was either cDNA or gDNA, and it came from T cells, B-cell-depleted T cells, or PBMCs.

Followed longitudinally, the Seattle patients had been enrolled during active infection. TCRdb's table, derived via immunoSEQ multiplex PCR, lists solely in-frame clones and lacks some. The data contain roughly 190,000 clones, 81% of them singletons. This clone was observed a few times. There are 14 residues in the CDR3. Trimming pared 3 bases from V and 3 bases from J, leaving 9 bases between. Per the germline V gene, CDR1 is MNHNS and CDR2 is SASEGT. This TCR was sampled from a middle-aged woman with COVID-19, enrolled during active disease. The chain employs TRBV6-1 and TRBJ1-3; a weak D match, TRBD1 (5 bases). Sequenced: peripheral blood. As DNA, the CDR3 is TGTGCCAGCAGTGATCTGACAGTTGGAAACACCATATATTTT. As protein: CASSDLTVGNTIYF.